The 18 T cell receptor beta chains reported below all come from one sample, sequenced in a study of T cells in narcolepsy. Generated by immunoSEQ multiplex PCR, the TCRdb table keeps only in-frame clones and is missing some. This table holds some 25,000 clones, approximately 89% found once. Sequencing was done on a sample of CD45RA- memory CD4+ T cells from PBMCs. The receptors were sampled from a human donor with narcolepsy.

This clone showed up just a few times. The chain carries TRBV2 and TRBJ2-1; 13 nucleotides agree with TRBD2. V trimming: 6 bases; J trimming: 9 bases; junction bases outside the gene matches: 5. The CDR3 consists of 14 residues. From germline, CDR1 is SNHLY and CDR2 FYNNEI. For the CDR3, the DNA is TGTGCCAGCAGACCACTAGCGGGAGGGGGTGAGCAGTTCTTC. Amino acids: CASRPLAGGGEQFF.

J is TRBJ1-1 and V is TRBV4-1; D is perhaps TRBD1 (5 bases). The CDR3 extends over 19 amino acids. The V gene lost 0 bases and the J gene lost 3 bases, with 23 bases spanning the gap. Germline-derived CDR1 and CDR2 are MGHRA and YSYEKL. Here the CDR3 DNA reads TGCGCCAGCAGCCAAGAGACTTCAGGGACCCTTGGAGGGTACACTGAAGCTTTCTTT. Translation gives CASSQETSGTLGGYTEAFF.

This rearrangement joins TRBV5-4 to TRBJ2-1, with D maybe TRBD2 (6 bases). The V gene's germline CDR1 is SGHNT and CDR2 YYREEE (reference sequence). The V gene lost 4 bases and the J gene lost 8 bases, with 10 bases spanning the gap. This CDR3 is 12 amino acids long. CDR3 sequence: CASSPTGDEQFF. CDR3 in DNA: TGTGCCAGCAGCCCAACGGGGGATGAGCAGTTCTTC.

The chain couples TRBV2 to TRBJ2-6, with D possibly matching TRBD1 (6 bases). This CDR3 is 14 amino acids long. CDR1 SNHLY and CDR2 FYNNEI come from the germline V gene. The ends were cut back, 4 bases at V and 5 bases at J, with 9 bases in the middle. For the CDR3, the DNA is TGTGCCAGCAGTGTCCAGGGGAGGGCCAACGTCCTGACTTTC. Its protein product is CASSVQGRANVLTF.

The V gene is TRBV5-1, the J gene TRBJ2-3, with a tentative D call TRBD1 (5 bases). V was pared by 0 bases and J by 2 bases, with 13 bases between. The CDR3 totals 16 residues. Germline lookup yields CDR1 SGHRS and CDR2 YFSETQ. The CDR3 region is CASSLVKGSNTDTQYF. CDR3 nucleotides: TGCGCCAGCAGCTTGGTGAAGGGGTCAAACACAGATACGCAGTATTTT.

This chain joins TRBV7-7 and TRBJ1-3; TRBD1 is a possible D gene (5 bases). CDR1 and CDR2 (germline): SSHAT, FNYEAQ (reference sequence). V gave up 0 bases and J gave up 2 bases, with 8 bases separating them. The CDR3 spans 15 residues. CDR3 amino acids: CASSLAAGPGNTIYF. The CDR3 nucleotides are TGTGCCAGCAGCTTAGCGGCGGGGCCTGGAAACACCATATATTTT. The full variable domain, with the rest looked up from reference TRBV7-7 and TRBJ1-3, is GAGVSQSPRYKVTKRGQDVTLRCDPISSHATLYWYQQALGQGPEFLTYFNYEAQPDKSGLPSDRFSAERPEGSISTLTIQRTEQRDSAMYRCASSLAAGPGNTIYFGEGSWLTVV.

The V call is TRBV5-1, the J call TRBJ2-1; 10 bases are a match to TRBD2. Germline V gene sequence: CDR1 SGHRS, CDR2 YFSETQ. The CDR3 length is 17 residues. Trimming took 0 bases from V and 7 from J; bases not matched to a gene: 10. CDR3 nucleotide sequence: TGCGCCAGCAGCTTGGCGGGGGCTAGCGGGAGTCAGAATGAGCAGTTCTTC. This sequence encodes CASSLAGASGSQNEQFF. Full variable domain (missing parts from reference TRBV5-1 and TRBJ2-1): KAGVTQTPRYLIKTRGQQVTLSCSPISGHRSVSWYQQTPGQGLQFLFEYFSETQRNKGNFPGRFSGRQFSNSRSEMNVSTLELGDSALYLCASSLAGASGSQNEQFFGPGTRLTVL.

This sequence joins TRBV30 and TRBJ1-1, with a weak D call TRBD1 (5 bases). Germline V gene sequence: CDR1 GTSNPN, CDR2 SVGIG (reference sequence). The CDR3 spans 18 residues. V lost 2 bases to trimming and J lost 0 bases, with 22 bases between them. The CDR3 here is CAWSTPPMTAYMNTEAFF. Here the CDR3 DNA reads TGTGCCTGGAGTACACCGCCTATGACAGCCTACATGAACACTGAAGCTTTCTTT. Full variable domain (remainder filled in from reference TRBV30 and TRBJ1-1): SQTIHQWPATLVQPVGSPLSLECTVEGTSNPNLYWYRQAAGRGLQLLFYSVGIGQISSEVPQNLSASRPQDRQFILSSKKLLLSDSGFYLCAWSTPPMTAYMNTEAFFGQGTRLTVV.

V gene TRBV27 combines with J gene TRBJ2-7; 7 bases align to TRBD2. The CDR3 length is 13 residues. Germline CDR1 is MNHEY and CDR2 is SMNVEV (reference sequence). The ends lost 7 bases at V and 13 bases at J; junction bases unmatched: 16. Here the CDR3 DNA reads TGTGCCAGCATGGGGGAGGGCGGGTTTATAATTTACTTC. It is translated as CASMGEGGFIIYF.

As DNA, the CDR3 is TGTGCCAGCAGCAGTATTGGGGACAGGGATTTGAATGAGCAGTTCTTC. This translates into CASSSIGDRDLNEQFF. The chain is built from TRBV7-2 and TRBJ2-1; TRBD1 agrees at 9 bases. Germline CDR1 and CDR2: SGHTA and FQGNSA. This CDR3 contains 16 residues. V lost 5 bases, J lost 7 bases, and 12 bases stayed unmatched.

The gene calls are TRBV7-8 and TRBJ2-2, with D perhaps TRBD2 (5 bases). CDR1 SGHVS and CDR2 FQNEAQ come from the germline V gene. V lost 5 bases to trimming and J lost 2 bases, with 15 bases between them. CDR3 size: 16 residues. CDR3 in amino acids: CASSLASRGNTGELFF. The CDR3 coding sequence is TGTGCCAGCAGCCTGGCCTCCCGGGGAAACACCGGGGAGCTGTTTTTT.

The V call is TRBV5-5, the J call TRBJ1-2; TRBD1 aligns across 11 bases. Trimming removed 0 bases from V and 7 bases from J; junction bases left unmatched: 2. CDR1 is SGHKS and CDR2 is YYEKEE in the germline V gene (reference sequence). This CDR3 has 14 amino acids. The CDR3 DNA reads TGTGCCAGCAGCTTGGTGGGACAGGGGGTTGGCTACACCTTC. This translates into CASSLVGQGVGYTF.

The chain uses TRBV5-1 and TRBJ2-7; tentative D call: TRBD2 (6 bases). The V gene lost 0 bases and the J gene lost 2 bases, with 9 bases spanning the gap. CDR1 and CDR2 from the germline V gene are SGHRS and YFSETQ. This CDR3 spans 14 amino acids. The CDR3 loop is CASSLGAGPYEQYF. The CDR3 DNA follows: TGCGCCAGCAGCTTGGGAGCGGGTCCCTACGAGCAGTACTTC.

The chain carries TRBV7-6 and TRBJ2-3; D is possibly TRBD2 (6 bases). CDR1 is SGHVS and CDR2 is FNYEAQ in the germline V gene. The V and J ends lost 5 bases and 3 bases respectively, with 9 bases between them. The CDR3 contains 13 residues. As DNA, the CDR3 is TGTGCCAGCAGCGGAGGGGAGACAGATACGCAGTATTTT. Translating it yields CASSGGETDTQYF.

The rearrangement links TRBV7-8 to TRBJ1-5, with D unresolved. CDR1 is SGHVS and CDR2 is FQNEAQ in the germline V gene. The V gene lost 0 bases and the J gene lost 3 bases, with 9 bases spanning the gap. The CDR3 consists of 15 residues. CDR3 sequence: CASSLAGRLNQPQHF. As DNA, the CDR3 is TGTGCCAGCAGCTTAGCGGGCAGGCTCAATCAGCCCCAGCATTTT.

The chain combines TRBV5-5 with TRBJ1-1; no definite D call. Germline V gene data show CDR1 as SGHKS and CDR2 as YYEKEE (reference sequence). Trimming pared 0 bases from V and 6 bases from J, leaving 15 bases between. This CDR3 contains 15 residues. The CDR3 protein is CASSLAISVAAEAFF. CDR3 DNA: TGTGCCAGCAGCTTGGCAATTTCGGTTGCGGCTGAAGCTTTCTTT.

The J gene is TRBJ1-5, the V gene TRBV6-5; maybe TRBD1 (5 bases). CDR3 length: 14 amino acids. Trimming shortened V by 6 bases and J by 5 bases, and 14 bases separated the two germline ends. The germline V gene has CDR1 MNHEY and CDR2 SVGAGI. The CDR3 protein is CASSPTEIHQPQHF. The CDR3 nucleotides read TGTGCCAGCAGCCCGACAGAAATTCATCAGCCCCAGCATTTT.

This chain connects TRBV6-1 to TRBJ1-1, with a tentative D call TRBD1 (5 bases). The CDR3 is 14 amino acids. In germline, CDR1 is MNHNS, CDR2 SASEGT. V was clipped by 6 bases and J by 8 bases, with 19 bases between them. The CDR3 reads CASRTVQDTPEAFF. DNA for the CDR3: TGTGCCAGCAGGACCGTGCAGGACACCCCCGAAGCTTTCTTT.